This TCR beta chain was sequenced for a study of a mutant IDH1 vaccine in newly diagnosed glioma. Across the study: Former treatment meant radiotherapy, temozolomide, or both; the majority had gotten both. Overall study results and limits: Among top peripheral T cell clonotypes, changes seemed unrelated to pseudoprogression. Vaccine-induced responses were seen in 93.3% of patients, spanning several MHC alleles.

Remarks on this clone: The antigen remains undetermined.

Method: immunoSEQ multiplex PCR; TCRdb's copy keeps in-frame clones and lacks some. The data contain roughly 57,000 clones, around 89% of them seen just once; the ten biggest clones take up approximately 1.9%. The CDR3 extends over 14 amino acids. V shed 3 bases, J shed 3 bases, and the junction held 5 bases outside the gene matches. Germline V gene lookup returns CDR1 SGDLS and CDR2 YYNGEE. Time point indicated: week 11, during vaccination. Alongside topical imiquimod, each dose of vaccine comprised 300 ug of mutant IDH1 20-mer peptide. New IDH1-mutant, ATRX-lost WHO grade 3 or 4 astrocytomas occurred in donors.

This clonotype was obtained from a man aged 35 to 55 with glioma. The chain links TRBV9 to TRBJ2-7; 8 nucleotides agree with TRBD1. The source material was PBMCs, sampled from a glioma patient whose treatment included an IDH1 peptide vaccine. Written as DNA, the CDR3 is TGTGCCAGCAGCGCCTCAGGGGGCAGCTACGAGCAGTACTTC. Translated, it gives CASSASGGSYEQYF.